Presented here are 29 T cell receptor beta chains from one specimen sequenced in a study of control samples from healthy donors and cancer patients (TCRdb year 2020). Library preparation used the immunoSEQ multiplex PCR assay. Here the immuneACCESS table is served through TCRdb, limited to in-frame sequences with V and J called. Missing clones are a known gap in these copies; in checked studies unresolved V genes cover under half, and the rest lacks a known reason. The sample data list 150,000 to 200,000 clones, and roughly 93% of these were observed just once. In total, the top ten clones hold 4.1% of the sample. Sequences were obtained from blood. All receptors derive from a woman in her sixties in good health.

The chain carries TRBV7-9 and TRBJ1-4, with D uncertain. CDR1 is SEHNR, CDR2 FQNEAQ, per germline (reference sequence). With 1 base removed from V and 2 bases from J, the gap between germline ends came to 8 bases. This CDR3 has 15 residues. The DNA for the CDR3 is TGTGCCAGCAGCTTAGGACACCGCACTAATGAAAAACTGTTTTTT. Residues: CASSLGHRTNEKLFF.

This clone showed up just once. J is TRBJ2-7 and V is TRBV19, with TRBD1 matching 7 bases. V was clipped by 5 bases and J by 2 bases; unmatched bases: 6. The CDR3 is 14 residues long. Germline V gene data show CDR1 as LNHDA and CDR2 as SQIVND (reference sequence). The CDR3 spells CASSVGQETYEQYF. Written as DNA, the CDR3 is TGTGCCAGTAGTGTCGGACAGGAGACCTACGAGCAGTACTTC. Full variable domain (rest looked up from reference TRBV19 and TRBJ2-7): DGGITQSPKYLFRKEGQNVTLSCEQNLNHDAMYWYRQDPGQGLRLIYYSQIVNDFQKGDIAEGYSVSREKKESFPLTVTSAQKNPTAFYLCASSVGQETYEQYFGPGTRLTVT.

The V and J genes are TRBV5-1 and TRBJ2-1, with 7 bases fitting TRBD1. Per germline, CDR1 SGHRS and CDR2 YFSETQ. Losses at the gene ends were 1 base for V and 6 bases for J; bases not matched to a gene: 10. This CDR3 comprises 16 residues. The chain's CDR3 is CASSLRGGQWRNEQFF. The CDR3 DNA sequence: TGCGCCAGCAGCTTGCGTGGGGGACAGTGGCGCAATGAGCAGTTCTTC.

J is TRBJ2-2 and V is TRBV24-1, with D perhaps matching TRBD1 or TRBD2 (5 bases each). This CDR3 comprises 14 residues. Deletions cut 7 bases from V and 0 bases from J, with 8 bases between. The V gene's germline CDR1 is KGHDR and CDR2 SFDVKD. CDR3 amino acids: CATSGTANTGELFF. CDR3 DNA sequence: TGTGCCACCAGCGGGACGGCGAACACCGGGGAGCTGTTTTTT.

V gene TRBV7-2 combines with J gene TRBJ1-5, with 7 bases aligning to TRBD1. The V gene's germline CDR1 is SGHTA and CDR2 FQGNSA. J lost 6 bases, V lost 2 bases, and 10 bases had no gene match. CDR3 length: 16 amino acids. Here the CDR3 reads CASSLRLGWDSQPQHF. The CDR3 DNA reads TGTGCCAGCAGCTTACGACTGGGATGGGACAGTCAGCCCCAGCATTTT.

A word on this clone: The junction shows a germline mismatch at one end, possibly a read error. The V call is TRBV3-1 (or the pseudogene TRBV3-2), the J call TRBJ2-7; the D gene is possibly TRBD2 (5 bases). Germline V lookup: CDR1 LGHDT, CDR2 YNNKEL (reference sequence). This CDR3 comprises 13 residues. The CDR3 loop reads CASSQVTDYGQYF. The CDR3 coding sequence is TGTGCCAGCAGCCAAGTAACCGACTACGGGCAGTACTTC.

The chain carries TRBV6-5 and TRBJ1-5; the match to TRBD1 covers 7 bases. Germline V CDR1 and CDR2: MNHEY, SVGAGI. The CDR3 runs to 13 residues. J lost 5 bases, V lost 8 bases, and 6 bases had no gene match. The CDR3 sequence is CASGLQGYQPQHF. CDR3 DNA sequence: TGTGCCAGCGGCCTACAGGGGTATCAGCCCCAGCATTTT.

The CDR3 is CASSIRSEWTEAFF. DNA for the CDR3: TGTGCCAGTAGTATAAGGTCAGAATGGACTGAAGCTTTCTTT. The chain couples TRBV19 to TRBJ1-1; D not certain. Trimming removed 2 bases from V and 5 bases from J, with 12 bases in between. Looked up from germline, CDR1 is LNHDA and CDR2 is SQIVND (reference sequence). The CDR3 has 14 residues.

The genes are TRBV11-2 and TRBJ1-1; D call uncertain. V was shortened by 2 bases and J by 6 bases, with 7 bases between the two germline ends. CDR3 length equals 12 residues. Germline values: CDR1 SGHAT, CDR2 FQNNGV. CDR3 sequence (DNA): TGTGCCAGCAGCTTACAGTTGGCTGAAGCTTTCTTT. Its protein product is CASSLQLAEAFF.

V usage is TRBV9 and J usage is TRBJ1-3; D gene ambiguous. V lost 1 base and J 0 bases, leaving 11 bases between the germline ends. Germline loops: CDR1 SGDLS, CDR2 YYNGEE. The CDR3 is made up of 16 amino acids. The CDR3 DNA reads TGTGCCAGCAGCGTAATCGGGCAGCTCTCTGGAAACACCATATATTTT. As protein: CASSVIGQLSGNTIYF.

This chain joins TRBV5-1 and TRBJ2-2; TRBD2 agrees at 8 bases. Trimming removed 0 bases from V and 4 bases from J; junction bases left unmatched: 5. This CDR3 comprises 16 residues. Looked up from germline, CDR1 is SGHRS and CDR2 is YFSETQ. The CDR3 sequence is CASSLAGGRSTGELFF. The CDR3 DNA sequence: TGCGCCAGCAGCTTGGCGGGGGGGCGTAGCACCGGGGAGCTGTTTTTT.

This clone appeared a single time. The CDR3 protein is CASRWGYNSPLHF. The CDR3 DNA reads TGTGCCAGCAGGTGGGGGTATAATTCACCCCTCCACTTT. V and J are TRBV7-2 and TRBJ1-6; a possible D gene is TRBD1 (5 bases). Germline CDR1 is SGHTA and CDR2 is FQGNSA. The CDR3 sequence is 13 residues long. V dropped 6 bases and J dropped 4 bases, with 7 bases sitting between them.

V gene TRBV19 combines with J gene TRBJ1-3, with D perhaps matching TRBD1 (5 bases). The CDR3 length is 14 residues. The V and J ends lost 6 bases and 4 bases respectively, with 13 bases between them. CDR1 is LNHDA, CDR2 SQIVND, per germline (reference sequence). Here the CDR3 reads CASRPGAVGNTIYF. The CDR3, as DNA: TGTGCCAGTAGACCCGGGGCAGTGGGAAACACCATATATTTT. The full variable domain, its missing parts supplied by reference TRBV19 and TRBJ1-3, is DGGITQSPKYLFRKEGQNVTLSCEQNLNHDAMYWYRQDPGQGLRLIYYSQIVNDFQKGDIAEGYSVSREKKESFPLTVTSAQKNPTAFYLCASRPGAVGNTIYFGEGSWLTVV.

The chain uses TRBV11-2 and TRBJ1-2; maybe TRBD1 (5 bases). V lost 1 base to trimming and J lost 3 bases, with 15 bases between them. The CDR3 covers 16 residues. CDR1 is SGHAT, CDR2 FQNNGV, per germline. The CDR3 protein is CASSLGPPREYYGYTF. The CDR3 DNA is TGTGCCAGCAGCTTAGGCCCCCCCAGGGAATACTATGGCTACACCTTC.

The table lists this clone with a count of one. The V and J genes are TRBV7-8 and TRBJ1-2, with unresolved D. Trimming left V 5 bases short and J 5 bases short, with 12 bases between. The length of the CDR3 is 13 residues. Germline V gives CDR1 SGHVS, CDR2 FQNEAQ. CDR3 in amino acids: CASSLGGPYGYTF. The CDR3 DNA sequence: TGTGCCAGCAGCCTCGGAGGGCCATATGGCTACACCTTC.

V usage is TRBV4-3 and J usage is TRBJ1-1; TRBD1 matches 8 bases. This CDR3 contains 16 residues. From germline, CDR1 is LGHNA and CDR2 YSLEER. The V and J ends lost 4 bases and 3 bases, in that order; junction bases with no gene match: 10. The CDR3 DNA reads TGCGCCAGCAGCCCAGGGGCAGGGGGCGCGGACACTGAAGCTTTCTTT. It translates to CASSPGAGGADTEAFF.

CDR3 DNA sequence: TGTGCCAGCAGTGAGCCACGGTCCACAGATACGCAGTATTTT. Amino acid sequence: CASSEPRSTDTQYF. The chain combines TRBV25-1 with TRBJ2-3; D not certain. The germline CDR1 and CDR2 sequences are MGHDK and SYGVNS. This CDR3 is built from 14 residues. V lost 3 bases, J lost 2 bases, and 9 bases lay in between.

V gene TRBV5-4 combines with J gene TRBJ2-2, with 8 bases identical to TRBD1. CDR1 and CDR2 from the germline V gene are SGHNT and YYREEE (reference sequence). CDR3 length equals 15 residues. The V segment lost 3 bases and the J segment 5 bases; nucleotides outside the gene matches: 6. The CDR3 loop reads CASSSRGQVTGELFF. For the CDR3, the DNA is TGTGCCAGCAGCTCCAGGGGGCAAGTGACCGGGGAGCTGTTTTTT.

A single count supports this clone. CDR3 protein: CASTRGWGYTF. CDR3 sequence (DNA): TGTGCCAGCACGAGGGGGTGGGGCTACACCTTC. The chain carries TRBV6-5 and TRBJ1-2, with D possibly matching TRBD1 (6 bases). The CDR3 covers 11 residues. V lost 7 bases and J 8 bases, leaving 11 bases between the germline ends. Germline V lookup: CDR1 MNHEY, CDR2 SVGAGI.

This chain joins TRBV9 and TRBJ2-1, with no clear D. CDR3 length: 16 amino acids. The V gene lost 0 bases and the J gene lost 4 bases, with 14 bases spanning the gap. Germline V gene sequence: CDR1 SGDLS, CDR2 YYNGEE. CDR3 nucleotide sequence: TGTGCCAGCAGCGTAGAGGGTACGAGCCCTTACAATGAGCAGTTCTTC. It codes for CASSVEGTSPYNEQFF.

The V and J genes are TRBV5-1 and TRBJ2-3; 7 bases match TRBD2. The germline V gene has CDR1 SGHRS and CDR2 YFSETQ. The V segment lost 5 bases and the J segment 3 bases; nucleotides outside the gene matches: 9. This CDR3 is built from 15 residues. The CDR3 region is CASSKLSGATDTQYF. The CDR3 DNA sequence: TGCGCCAGCAGTAAGTTAAGCGGGGCTACAGATACGCAGTATTTT.

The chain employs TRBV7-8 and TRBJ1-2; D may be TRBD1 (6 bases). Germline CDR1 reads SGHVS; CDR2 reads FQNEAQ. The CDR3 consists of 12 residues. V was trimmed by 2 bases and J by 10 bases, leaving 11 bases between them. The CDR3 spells CASSLNRGNYTF. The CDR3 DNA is TGTGCCAGCAGCTTAAATAGGGGGAACTACACCTTC.

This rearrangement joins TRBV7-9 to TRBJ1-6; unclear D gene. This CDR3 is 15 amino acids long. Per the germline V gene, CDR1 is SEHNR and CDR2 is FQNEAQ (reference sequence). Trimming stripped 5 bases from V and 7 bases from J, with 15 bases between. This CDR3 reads CASSQRGQLNSPLHF. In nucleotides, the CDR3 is TGTGCCAGCAGCCAACGAGGGCAACTAAATTCACCCCTCCACTTT.

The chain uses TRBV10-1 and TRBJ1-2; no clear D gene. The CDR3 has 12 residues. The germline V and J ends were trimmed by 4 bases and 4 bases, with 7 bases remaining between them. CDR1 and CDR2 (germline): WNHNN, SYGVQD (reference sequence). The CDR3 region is CASSGHCYGYTF. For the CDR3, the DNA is TGCGCCAGCAGTGGTCACTGCTATGGCTACACCTTC.

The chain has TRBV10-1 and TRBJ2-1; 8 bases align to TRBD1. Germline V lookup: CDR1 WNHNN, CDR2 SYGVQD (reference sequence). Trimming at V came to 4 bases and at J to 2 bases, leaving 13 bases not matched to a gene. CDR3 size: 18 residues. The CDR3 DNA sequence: TGCGCCAGCAGTGGGAAGTCTAGACAGGGGCTTACCTACAATGAGCAGTTCTTC. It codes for CASSGKSRQGLTYNEQFF.

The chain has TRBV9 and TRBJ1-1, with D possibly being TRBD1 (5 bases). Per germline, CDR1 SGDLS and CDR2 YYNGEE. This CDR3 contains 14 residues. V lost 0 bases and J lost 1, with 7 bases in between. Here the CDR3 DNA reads TGTGCCAGCAGCGTAGGGGGCGAGAACACTGAAGCTTTCTTT. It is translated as CASSVGGENTEAFF.

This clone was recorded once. CDR3 bases: TGTGCCAGCTCACCACCAAATTACAATGAGCAGTTCTTC. It specifies CASSPPNYNEQFF. The gene calls are TRBV18 and TRBJ2-1; D uncertain. The CDR3 is made up of 13 amino acids. Germline V lookup: CDR1 KGHSH, CDR2 LQKENI. V was clipped by 0 bases and J by 4 bases, with 4 bases between them.

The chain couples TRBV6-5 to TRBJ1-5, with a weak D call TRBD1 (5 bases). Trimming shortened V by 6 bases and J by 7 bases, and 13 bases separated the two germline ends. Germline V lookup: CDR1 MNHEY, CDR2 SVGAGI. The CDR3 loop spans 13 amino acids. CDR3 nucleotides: TGTGCCAGCAGCTCCAGGGAACTCCAGCCCCAGCATTTT. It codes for CASSSRELQPQHF.

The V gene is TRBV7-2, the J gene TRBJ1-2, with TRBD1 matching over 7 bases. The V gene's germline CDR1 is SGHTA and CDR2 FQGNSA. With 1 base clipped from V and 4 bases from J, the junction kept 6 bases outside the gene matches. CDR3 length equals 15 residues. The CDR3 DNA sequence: TGTGCCAGCAGCTTAGGGAGGGGGCGATCCTATGGCTACACCTTC. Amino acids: CASSLGRGRSYGYTF.